Below, one T cell receptor beta chain is given with its context. With 0 bases removed from V and 7 bases from J, the gap between germline ends came to 13 bases. Germline CDR1 reads MNHEY; CDR2 reads SVGAGI. The CDR3 runs 16 residues. TCRdb passed the 5' RACE reads through MiXCR, listing each CDR3 protein once. The table has 55,000 to 80,000 distinct CDR3 sequences, 22% seen once; the top ten hold about 3%. The TCR sequence derives from a female donor with breast cancer. Sequencing was done on a sample of memory CD4+ T cells sorted from a lymph node. Regarding subset: memory CD4+ T cells, CD4+CD45RO+CD25-. V usage is TRBV6-5 and J usage is TRBJ1-6, with D perhaps matching TRBD1 (6 bases). Written as DNA, the CDR3 is TGTGCCAGCAGTTACTCCGGGGGGGGCGAGAATTCACCCCTCCACTTT. This sequence encodes CASSYSGGGENSPLHF.